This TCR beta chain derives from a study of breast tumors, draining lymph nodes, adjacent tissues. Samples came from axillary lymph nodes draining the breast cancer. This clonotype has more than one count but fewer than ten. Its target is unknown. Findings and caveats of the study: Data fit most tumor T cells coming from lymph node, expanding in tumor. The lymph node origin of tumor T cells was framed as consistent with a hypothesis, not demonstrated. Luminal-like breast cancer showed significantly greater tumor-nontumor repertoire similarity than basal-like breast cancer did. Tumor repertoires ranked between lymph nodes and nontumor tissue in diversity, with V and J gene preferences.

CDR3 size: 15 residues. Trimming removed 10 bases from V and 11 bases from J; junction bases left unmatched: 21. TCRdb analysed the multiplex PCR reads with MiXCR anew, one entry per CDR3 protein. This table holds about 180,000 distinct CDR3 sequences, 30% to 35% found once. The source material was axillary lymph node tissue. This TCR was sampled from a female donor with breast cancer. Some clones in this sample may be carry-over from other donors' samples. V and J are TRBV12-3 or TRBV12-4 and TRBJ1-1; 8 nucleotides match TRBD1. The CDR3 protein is CATRPRTGLVLGAFF. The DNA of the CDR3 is TGTGCCACTCGCCCAAGGACAGGGTTGGTTTTGGGGGCTTTCTTT.